This entry lists 29 T cell receptor beta chains sequenced from one sample in a study of T-cell reconstitution after alpha-beta-depleted transplantation in children. During its preparation, the TCRbeta library received unique molecular identifiers. TCRdb passed the PCR reads through MiXCR, listing each CDR3 protein once. The profile covers 440,000 or so distinct CDR3 sequences, with around two fifths appearing a single time and 27% taken by the ten largest. The starting material was PBMCs, obtained before TCRalphabeta/CD19-depleted stem cell transplant. The receptors here all came from a girl aged 2-10 years with aplastic anemia, due to receive a stem cell transplant.

CDR3 sequence reads: CATSLSGRATYEQYF. The CDR3 DNA sequence: TGTGCCACCTCCCTTAGCGGGAGGGCAACCTACGAGCAGTACTTC. The chain recombines TRBV12-3 or TRBV12-4 with TRBJ2-7; the match to TRBD2 covers 11 bases. The CDR3 consists of 15 residues. Trimming at V came to 10 bases and at J to 2 bases, leaving 10 bases not matched to a gene.

This clonotype was counted at least ten times. The gene calls are TRBV12-3 or TRBV12-4 and TRBJ1-5; a weak D match, TRBD1 (5 bases). Trimming stripped 1 base from V and 6 bases from J, with 10 bases between. This CDR3 is 14 amino acids long. The CDR3 DNA follows: TGTGCCAGCAGTTTAGGGGGGAGGGGTCAGCCCCAGCATTTT. Its protein is CASSLGGRGQPQHF.

Here the CDR3 reads CAWRLLSGTHFYEQYF. The CDR3 nucleotides read TGTGCCTGGAGACTCCTCTCGGGGACGCACTTCTACGAGCAGTACTTC. The chain employs TRBV30 and TRBJ2-7; D tentatively reads TRBD1 or TRBD2 (5 bases each). In germline, CDR1 is GTSNPN, CDR2 SVGIG (reference sequence). The CDR3 covers 16 residues. V was trimmed by 3 bases and J by 3 bases, leaving 21 bases between them.

In the case of this clonotype: A much larger clonotype is one base distant, so this may be a read error. J is TRBJ2-1 and V is TRBV29-1; D is uncertain. Germline assignment: CDR1 SQVTM and CDR2 ANQGSEA. This CDR3 has 11 amino acids. The CDR3 spells CRVRANNEQFF. CDR3 nucleotides: TGCAGAGTTCGAGCGAACAATGAGCAGTTCTTC.

The CDR3 DNA is TGCAGTGCTAGGAGTGAGAGGGCTCCGAATGAGCAGTTCTTC. Translation: CSARSERAPNEQFF. The chain employs TRBV20-1 and TRBJ2-1; perhaps TRBD2 as D (5 bases). The CDR3 is 14 residues long. The germline V gene encodes CDR1 DFQATT and CDR2 SNEGSKA (reference sequence). V lost 3 bases and J 7 bases, leaving 16 bases between the germline ends.

This clonotype was seen many times. This rearrangement joins TRBV2 to TRBJ2-3, with 8 positions matching TRBD2. Per the germline V gene, CDR1 is SNHLY and CDR2 is FYNNEI. This CDR3 comprises 16 residues. V lost 6 bases and J lost 2; bases outside the gene matches: 10. The CDR3 nucleotides read TGTGCCAGCAGGGCCCCTCCGGGAGGGATCACAGATACGCAGTATTTT. Protein: CASRAPPGGITDTQYF.

This clonotype was observed at least ten times. The rearrangement joins TRBV20-1 to TRBJ2-5, with D hard to call. This CDR3 contains 14 residues. Germline V gives CDR1 DFQATT, CDR2 SNEGSKA (reference sequence). The V and J ends lost 4 bases and 0 bases respectively, with 12 bases between them. The CDR3 loop reads CSAIRIKNQETQYF. As DNA, the CDR3 is TGCAGTGCTATTAGAATCAAGAACCAAGAGACCCAGTACTTC.

The genes are TRBV20-1 and TRBJ2-7; D is uncertain. V lost 6 bases, J lost 4 bases, and 13 bases lay in between. The germline V gene encodes CDR1 DFQATT and CDR2 SNEGSKA (reference sequence). This CDR3 spans 12 amino acids. The CDR3: CSAKQTWYEQYF. The DNA for the CDR3 is TGCAGTGCCAAGCAGACATGGTACGAGCAGTACTTC.

The rearrangement links TRBV5-1 to TRBJ2-3; 14 bases map to TRBD2. This CDR3 has 19 residues. Per germline, CDR1 SGHRS and CDR2 YFSETQ. V lost 4 bases, J lost 3 bases, and 13 bases stayed unmatched. CDR3 sequence (DNA): TGCGCCAGCAGCGCGATGTACACCGGGACTAGCGGGAGTACAGATACGCAGTATTTT. This gives the protein CASSAMYTGTSGSTDTQYF.

There are many counts of this clonotype. This sequence joins TRBV6-1 and TRBJ1-2, with D perhaps TRBD1 (6 bases). Trimming shortened V by 6 bases and J by 0 bases, and 17 bases separated the two germline ends. Germline loops: CDR1 MNHNS, CDR2 SASEGT. The CDR3 length is 16 residues. The CDR3, as DNA: TGTGCCAGCAGCCTCGGGGGGACACCAGCTAACTATGGCTACACCTTC. Residues: CASSLGGTPANYGYTF.

This chain connects TRBV20-1 to TRBJ2-1, with a tentative D call TRBD2 (6 bases). The CDR3 is 13 amino acids. Per the germline V gene, CDR1 is DFQATT and CDR2 is SNEGSKA (reference sequence). Trimming removed 3 bases at V and 9 bases at J, with 15 bases between. CDR3 sequence reads: CSASGRTGGEQFF. The CDR3 coding sequence is TGCAGTGCTAGCGGGAGAACCGGGGGTGAGCAGTTCTTC.

The chain is built from TRBV5-5 and TRBJ2-3, with 9 bases fitting TRBD2. V shed 6 bases, J shed 1 base, and the junction held 6 bases outside the gene matches. The CDR3 extends over 15 amino acids. The germline CDR1 and CDR2 sequences are SGHKS and YYEKEE (reference sequence). CDR3 DNA sequence: TGTGCCAGCAAAACTATAGCGGGGGGCACAGATACGCAGTATTTT. It codes for CASKTIAGGTDTQYF.

CDR3 sequence (DNA): TGCAGTGCTAACCTTCTAGCGGGAGGGGATGAGCAGTTCTTC. This sequence encodes CSANLLAGGDEQFF. This sequence joins TRBV20-1 and TRBJ2-1; 12 bases match TRBD2. The V segment lost 4 bases and the J segment 8 bases; nucleotides outside the gene matches: 6. CDR3 length: 14 residues. Looked up from germline, CDR1 is DFQATT and CDR2 is SNEGSKA (reference sequence).

The chain couples TRBV6-5 to TRBJ2-1; perhaps TRBD1 as D (5 bases). The CDR3 loop spans 17 amino acids. V lost 2 bases, J lost 5 bases, and 19 bases lay in between. Germline CDR1 and CDR2: MNHEY and SVGAGI. CDR3 DNA sequence: TGTGCCAGCAGTTACGCTACAGGACCCCAGGCCCACAATGAGCAGTTCTTC. Protein product: CASSYATGPQAHNEQFF.

The chain uses TRBV20-1 and TRBJ2-7, with 9 bases matching TRBD1. The V gene end was trimmed by 5 bases and the J gene end by 0 bases; junction bases not matched to a gene: 8. This CDR3 is built from 15 residues. Germline CDR1 DFQATT, CDR2 SNEGSKA (reference sequence). The CDR3 sequence: CSAGDRAQSSYEQYF. DNA of the CDR3: TGCAGTGCTGGGGACAGGGCACAAAGCTCCTACGAGCAGTACTTC.

The V call is TRBV7-6, the J call TRBJ1-5; D unresolved. This CDR3 is 15 amino acids long. The germline gives CDR1 SGHVS, CDR2 FNYEAQ. The V end lost 1 base, the J end lost 0 bases, and 7 bases lay between the germline ends. CDR3 residues: CASSLDRYSNQPQHF. The CDR3 DNA reads as TGTGCCAGCAGCTTAGACCGCTATAGCAATCAGCCCCAGCATTTT.

The chain employs TRBV29-1 and TRBJ1-1; D is unclear. CDR1 and CDR2 from the germline V gene are SQVTM and ANQGSEA. Trimming cost V 2 bases and J 4 bases, with 8 bases left between them. CDR3 length: 12 residues. CDR3 loop: CSVEQAGTEAFF. The CDR3 nucleotides are TGCAGCGTTGAACAGGCAGGCACTGAAGCTTTCTTT.

This clonotype was observed once. Germline and junction disagree at one end, which may indicate a read error. The V gene is TRBV20-1, the J gene TRBJ1-2; weak D call: TRBD1 (6 bases). Germline V lookup: CDR1 DFQATT, CDR2 SNEGSKA (reference sequence). The CDR3 length is 13 residues. In DNA form, the CDR3 reads TGCAGTGATATGAAAGGGGGGGCGCGTGGCGACACCTTC. Translated, it gives CSDMKGGARGDTF.

V usage is TRBV13 and J usage is TRBJ2-2, with no clear D. The CDR3 has 16 residues. CDR1 is PRHDT, CDR2 FYEKMQ, per germline (reference sequence). V was pared by 6 bases and J by 0 bases, with 14 bases between. CDR3 protein: CASRRRADANTGELFF. CDR3 coding DNA: TGTGCCAGCAGACGAAGGGCAGACGCGAACACCGGGGAGCTGTTTTTT.

In this sample, this clonotype turned up once. V and J are TRBV20-1 and TRBJ2-1; 10 bases match TRBD2. Germline V gene sequence: CDR1 DFQATT, CDR2 SNEGSKA (reference sequence). The CDR3 is 12 residues long. V gave up 6 bases and J gave up 8 bases; unmatched junction bases: 4. CDR3 DNA sequence: TGCAGTGCCGGGACTAGCGTCTATGAGCAGTTCTTC. Residues: CSAGTSVYEQFF.

The rearrangement links TRBV6-5 to TRBJ2-1; TRBD2 might be the D (5 bases). Trimming left V 7 bases short and J 7 bases short, with 8 bases between. The germline V gene encodes CDR1 MNHEY and CDR2 SVGAGI. There are 11 residues in the CDR3. Here the CDR3 DNA reads TGTGCCAGCACTAGCCTGAATGAGCAGTTCTTC. Translation gives CASTSLNEQFF.

V usage is TRBV12-3 or TRBV12-4 and J usage is TRBJ1-6; D may be TRBD1 (6 bases). With 5 bases removed from V and 14 bases from J, the gap between germline ends came to 13 bases. This CDR3 is 12 amino acids long. CDR3 coding DNA: TGTGCCAGCAGTCCCGGACAGTGGGCCCTCCACTTT. It is translated as CASSPGQWALHF.

This chain links TRBV20-1 with TRBJ2-1; tentative D call: TRBD2 (7 bases). This CDR3 has 15 residues. The germline CDR1 and CDR2 sequences are DFQATT and SNEGSKA (reference sequence). Trimming stripped 6 bases from V and 3 bases from J, with 18 bases between. The DNA of the CDR3 is TGCAGTGCCTCCCAGGGGAGGGGGTTCTACAATGAGCAGTTCTTC. The encoded protein is CSASQGRGFYNEQFF.

J is TRBJ1-5 and V is TRBV7-9; tentatively, D is TRBD1 (6 bases). The CDR3 contains 13 residues. Trimming took off 8 bases at V and 5 bases at J, with 13 bases between the two ends. The germline gives CDR1 SEHNR, CDR2 FQNEAQ (reference sequence). CDR3 nucleotides: TGTGCCAGCGTACAGGGCGAGGATCAGCCCCAGCATTTT. It codes for CASVQGEDQPQHF.

This clonotype was counted at least ten times. The V call is TRBV2, the J call TRBJ2-5; 7 positions match TRBD1. J was trimmed by 4 bases and V by 6 bases; bases with no gene match: 11. Looked up from germline, CDR1 is SNHLY and CDR2 is FYNNEI. The CDR3 length is 15 residues. The DNA of the CDR3 is TGTGCCAGCAGGGAGACAGGGTTCGTAGGAGAGACCCAGTACTTC. Its translation is CASRETGFVGETQYF.

There are a few counts of this clonotype. The chain joins TRBV5-1 to TRBJ2-5; D is ambiguous. The CDR3 totals 15 residues. The V end lost 4 bases, the J end lost 5 bases, and 18 bases lay between the germline ends. Germline CDR1 and CDR2: SGHRS and YFSETQ. For the CDR3, the DNA is TGCGCCAGCAGCCTACTTTGGGCGAAGGCGGAGACCCAGTACTTC. Residues: CASSLLWAKAETQYF.

This chain connects TRBV6-5 to TRBJ2-1, with 13 bases that match TRBD2. The germline gives CDR1 MNHEY, CDR2 SVGAGI. The J segment lost 5 bases and the V segment lost 4 bases, leaving 5 bases of the junction unmatched. CDR3 length: 16 residues. Here the CDR3 reads CASSLITSGRDNEQFF. Here the CDR3 DNA reads TGTGCCAGCAGTTTAATCACTAGCGGGAGGGACAATGAGCAGTTCTTC.

The chain is built from TRBV28 and TRBJ2-2; 7 bases agree with TRBD1. This CDR3 is 15 amino acids long. V was clipped by 7 bases and J by 3 bases; unmatched bases: 8. CDR1 is MDHEN and CDR2 is SYDVKM in the germline V gene. CDR3 sequence reads: CASTLGGAYTGELFF. The DNA for the CDR3 is TGTGCCAGCACCCTAGGGGGCGCGTACACCGGGGAGCTGTTTTTT.

The CDR3 here is CSVTGTEVPRSTDTQYF. The CDR3 DNA is TGCAGCGTCACCGGGACAGAGGTTCCTCGAAGCACAGATACGCAGTATTTT. V usage is TRBV29-1 and J usage is TRBJ2-3; 7 bases line up with TRBD1. The CDR3 is 17 residues long. V was pared by 6 bases and J by 0 bases, with 15 bases of the junction left unmatched. Germline CDR1 reads SQVTM; CDR2 reads ANQGSEA.